Listed below are T cell receptor beta chains from one sample, sequenced in a study of cytomegalovirus exposure and HLA in healthy donors. Measured with immunoSEQ multiplex PCR; TCRdb has only the in-frame clones, and not every one. This sample yields about 170,000 clones, of which almost 75% are seen a single time; under 5.5% belongs to the top ten. Sequenced input: PBMCs. The receptor source for this set is a woman aged 18-29 years in good health and CMV-seropositive. CDR3s include the opening cysteine and the closing phenylalanine or tryptophan. A D gene is named only where the DNA matches it firmly. The listing skips clone size in some rows; elsewhere it reads once, few, many or a size class.

NA	NA	TRBV9	TRBJ1-6	CASSVSGGADNSPLHF	TGTGCCAGCAGCGTATCGGGGGGCGCGGATAATTCACCCCTCCACTTT
NA	NA	TRBV30	TRBJ1-6	CAWSPLRTVPSSYNSPLHF	TGTGCCTGGAGTCCCCTTAGGACAGTCCCAAGCTCCTATAATTCACCCCTCCACTTT
TRBD1	NA	TRBV30	TRBJ2-2	CAWSQTGPGELFF	TGTGCCTGGTCGCAGACAGGGCCCGGGGAGCTGTTTTTT
TRBD1	NA	TRBV5-1	TRBJ2-5	CASSRDSSEETQYF	TGCGCCAGCAGCCGGGACAGTAGCGAAGAGACCCAGTACTTC
NA	NA	TRBV7-9	TRBJ2-7	CASSKWTVSYEQYF	TGTGCCAGCAGTAAATGGACAGTCTCCTACGAGCAGTACTTC
NA	NA	TRBV7-2	TRBJ2-1	CASSLAAGRYNEQFF	TGTGCCAGCAGCTTAGCGGCGGGGAGGTACAATGAGCAGTTCTTC
TRBD1	NA	TRBV7-8	TRBJ2-3	CASSPGQGTDTQYF	TGTGCCAGCAGCCCGGGACAGGGCACAGATACGCAGTATTTT
NA	few	TRBV9	TRBJ2-1	CASSVGPGVYNEQFF	TGTGCCAGCAGCGTAGGTCCGGGGGTTTACAATGAGCAGTTCTTC
TRBD1	NA	TRBV4-3	TRBJ2-3	CASSQDTGGSTDTQYF	TGCGCCAGCAGCCAAGACACAGGGGGCAGCACAGATACGCAGTATTTT
NA	few	TRBV5-4	TRBJ1-1	CASSLNSLAFF	TGTGCCAGCAGCTTGAACAGTCTCGCTTTCTTT
NA	few	TRBV18	TRBJ1-6	CASSRGTVDTNSPLHF	TGTGCCAGCTCACGCGGGACGGTCGATACCAATTCACCCCTCCACTTT
NA	NA	TRBV7-6	TRBJ2-1	CTSSSHSGIVYNEQFF	TGTACCAGCAGCTCCCATTCAGGGATCGTGTACAATGAGCAGTTCTTC
TRBD2	NA	TRBV2	TRBJ2-5	CASSEARAGGRETQYF	TGTGCCAGCAGTGAAGCGCGAGCGGGGGGGCGGGAGACCCAGTACTTC
NA	NA	TRBV7-3	TRBJ2-1	CASSDGSYNEQFF	TGTGCCAGCAGCGACGGGAGTTACAATGAGCAGTTCTTC
NA	NA	TRBV30	TRBJ2-2	CACPYGTGELFF	TGTGCCTGTCCCTACGGCACCGGGGAGCTGTTTTTT
TRBD1	few	TRBV11-2	TRBJ2-5	CASSPGQGALETQYF	TGTGCCAGCAGTCCCGGACAGGGGGCGTTGGAGACCCAGTACTTC
NA	NA	TRBV7-9	TRBJ2-3	CASSLRSASATDTQYF	TGTGCCAGCAGCCTACGATCCGCTAGCGCTACAGATACGCAGTATTTT
TRBD1	NA	TRBV6-1	TRBJ1-2	CASRQGVYGYTF	TGTGCCAGTCGACAGGGGGTCTATGGCTACACCTTC
TRBD1	few	TRBV9	TRBJ1-4	CASSVGGTGKKLFF	TGTGCCAGCAGCGTAGGTGGGACAGGGAAAAAACTGTTTTTT
NA	NA	TRBV27	TRBJ1-3	CASSFLGRGLDTIYF	TGTGCCAGCAGTTTTTTAGGACGGGGTTTAGACACCATATATTTT
NA	NA	TRBV9	TRBJ2-7	CASSVGGQPYEQYF	TGTGCCAGCAGCGTAGGCGGTCAGCCCTACGAGCAGTACTTC
NA	NA	TRBV9	TRBJ2-7	CASSVSQEPFYEQYF	TGTGCCAGCAGCGTCTCACAGGAGCCATTCTACGAGCAGTACTTC
NA	NA	TRBV6-6	TRBJ2-1	CASSPLTNEQFF	TGTGCCAGCAGTCCACTAACAAATGAGCAGTTCTTC
TRBD2	NA	TRBV10-3	TRBJ2-5	CATRAGSQETQYF	TGTGCCACCAGAGCGGGGTCCCAAGAGACCCAGTACTTC
NA	NA	TRBV5-4	TRBJ2-1	CASSLSGKRNEQFF	TGTGCCAGCAGCTTGTCAGGGAAGAGAAATGAGCAGTTCTTC
NA	once	TRBV18	TRBJ2-1	CASSRTAATYNEQFF	TGTGCCAGCTCACGAACGGCGGCTACCTACAATGAGCAGTTCTTC
TRBD1	NA	TRBV23-1	TRBJ1-3	CATPGGPGNTIYF	TGCGCCACCCCAGGGGGACCTGGAAACACCATATATTTT
TRBD1	once	TRBV6-5	TRBJ1-1	CASSSRTGPTEAFF	TGTGCCAGCAGTTCTAGGACAGGGCCCACTGAAGCTTTCTTT
TRBD1	once	TRBV7-6	TRBJ2-5	CASSRRDRSGVGTQYF	TGTGCCAGCAGCCGACGGGACAGGTCGGGGGTGGGGACCCAGTACTTC
NA	NA	TRBV7-2	TRBJ2-5	CASSLGADQETQYF	TGTGCCAGCAGCTTAGGGGCAGATCAAGAGACCCAGTACTTC
NA	NA	TRBV28	TRBJ2-7	CASSLLSRYEQYF	TGTGCCAGCAGTTTACTCAGCAGGTACGAGCAGTACTTC
NA	NA	TRBV18	TRBJ1-5	CASSPQGNQPQHF	TGTGCCAGCTCACCCCAGGGAAATCAGCCCCAGCATTTT
NA	NA	TRBV27	TRBJ1-1	CASSLSRGVYTEAFF	TGTGCCAGCAGTTTATCCCGCGGGGTTTACACTGAAGCTTTCTTT
TRBD1	few	TRBV30	TRBJ1-6	CAWSVGTENSPLHF	TGTGCCTGGAGTGTTGGGACAGAGAATTCACCCCTCCACTTT
NA	NA	TRBV7-9	TRBJ2-3	CASSYGSTQYF	TGTGCCAGCAGCTATGGGAGTACGCAGTATTTT
NA	NA	TRBV27	TRBJ1-2	CASSLGRSNYGYTF	TGTGCCAGCAGTTTGGGCAGATCCAACTATGGCTACACCTTC
TRBD1	NA	TRBV6-4	TRBJ2-6	CASSSTGGSGANVLTF	TGTGCCAGCAGTTCGACAGGGGGCTCTGGGGCCAACGTCCTGACTTTC
NA	few	TRBV5-6	TRBJ1-2	CASSLAVYGYTF	TGTGCCAGCAGCTTGGCGGTGTATGGCTACACCTTC
TRBD1	NA	TRBV6-1	TRBJ2-1	CASRGTVSYNEQFF	TGTGCCAGCAGGGGGACAGTTTCCTACAATGAGCAGTTCTTC
TRBD1	few	TRBV5-1	TRBJ2-7	CASRQTGGDYEQYF	TGCGCCAGCAGGCAGACAGGGGGTGACTACGAGCAGTACTTC
NA	once	TRBV18	TRBJ1-4	CASSPSEGGDEKLFF	TGTGCCAGCTCACCATCTGAGGGTGGGGATGAAAAACTGTTTTTT
TRBD1	NA	TRBV4-2	TRBJ1-1	CASSQAEGQGRTEAFF	TGTGCCAGCAGCCAAGCCGAGGGACAGGGGAGGACTGAAGCTTTCTTT
TRBD2	NA	TRBV5-1	TRBJ2-1	CASSLALTSGGGEQFF	TGCGCCAGCAGCTTGGCCCTTACTAGCGGGGGGGGTGAGCAGTTCTTC
TRBD1	once	TRBV7-9	TRBJ1-3	CSSSIQGGSGNTIYF	TGTTCCAGCAGTATACAGGGGGGATCTGGAAACACCATATATTTT
NA	few	TRBV7-2	TRBJ2-7	CASSLSQGDEQYF	TGTGCCAGCAGCTTATCGCAGGGCGACGAGCAGTACTTC
NA	NA	TRBV6-5	TRBJ1-1	CASSLPGAEAFF	TGTGCCAGCAGTCTACCGGGAGCCGAAGCTTTCTTT
NA	NA	TRBV6-5	TRBJ1-5	CASSYSINSNQPQHF	TGTGCCAGCAGTTACTCCATCAATAGCAATCAGCCCCAGCATTTT
NA	NA	TRBV6-5	TRBJ1-2	CASIQGRTYGYTF	TGTGCCAGCATCCAGGGTCGCACCTATGGCTACACCTTC
NA	once	TRBV4-3	TRBJ2-2	CASSQSLLAHGTGELFF	TGCGCCAGCAGCCAATCGCTCCTAGCACACGGCACCGGGGAGCTGTTTTTT
NA	NA	TRBV18	TRBJ2-7	CASSTSGRDDYEQYF	TGTGCCAGCTCCACCTCAGGGCGGGACGACTACGAGCAGTACTTC
TRBD1	NA	TRBV7-9	TRBJ1-4	CSSSLGQGSEKLFF	TGTTCCAGCAGCTTGGGACAGGGTAGTGAAAAACTGTTTTTT
NA	few	TRBV7-8	TRBJ1-2	CASSLRSGPRRTDPWNGYTF	TGTGCCAGCAGCTTAAGATCTGGTCCTCGGCGGACTGACCCCTGGAATGGCTACACCTTC
NA	NA	TRBV18	TRBJ1-1	CASSTAQGRGAEAFF	TGTGCCAGCTCAACGGCACAGGGTAGAGGCGCTGAAGCTTTCTTT
NA	NA	TRBV6-1	TRBJ1-3	CASSVRVNSGNTIYF	TGTGCCAGCAGTGTCAGGGTTAACTCTGGAAACACCATATATTTT
NA	NA	TRBV5-4	TRBJ2-7	CASSLAGLGDEQYF	TGTGCCAGCAGCTTGGCAGGGCTAGGGGACGAGCAGTACTTC